Shown below are 29 T cell receptor beta chains from a single sample sequenced in a study of T cell changes during pregnancy in multiple sclerosis (dated by TCRdb to about 2019). The protocol used for the library was the immunoSEQ multiplex PCR assay. Held by TCRdb, this immuneACCESS table contains in-frame sequences only and omits some clones. Under half of the omission traces to an unresolved V gene where checked; the cause of the rest is unknown. The sample records 20,000 to 25,000 clones, more than 85% of which are singletons. The ten most abundant clones make up roughly 8% of the sample. The material was CD8+ T cells from peripheral blood mononuclear cells, obtained after pregnancy. The receptors were gathered from a female donor with multiple sclerosis, enrolled in a pregnancy study.

The rearrangement joins TRBV11-1 to TRBJ2-7; possibly TRBD1 for D (5 bases). Germline V lookup: CDR1 SGHAT, CDR2 FQDESV (reference sequence). CDR3 size: 15 residues. Deletions cut 10 bases from V and 3 bases from J, with 22 bases between. Written as DNA, the CDR3 is TGTGCCACCGACAGTTCAAGGGAACTAAACTACGAGCAGTACTTC. This gives the protein CATDSSRELNYEQYF.

This chain joins TRBV27 and TRBJ2-1, with 8 nucleotides matching TRBD1. CDR1 MNHEY and CDR2 SMNVEV come from the germline V gene (reference sequence). The ends lost 4 bases at V and 4 bases at J; junction bases unmatched: 12. There are 17 residues in the CDR3. For the CDR3, the DNA is TGTGCCAGCAGTTATTTAGTCCGCCAGGGGGCGTACAATGAGCAGTTCTTC. Protein sequence: CASSYLVRQGAYNEQFF.

The sample holds a few counts of this clone. The J gene is TRBJ2-3, the V gene TRBV19; the D gene is possibly TRBD1 (5 bases). The CDR3 is 15 amino acids. Deletions cut 2 bases from V and 3 bases from J, with 12 bases between. Germline V CDR1 and CDR2: LNHDA, SQIVND (reference sequence). CDR3 sequence: CASSILSQGTDTQYF. The CDR3 DNA reads as TGTGCCAGTAGTATACTCTCCCAGGGTACAGATACGCAGTATTTT.

This clone occurred a few times. The chain couples TRBV7-9 to TRBJ2-7; 8 bases are shared with TRBD2. With 5 bases clipped from V and 5 bases from J, the junction kept 5 bases outside the gene matches. This CDR3 spans 13 amino acids. Germline V gene sequence: CDR1 SEHNR, CDR2 FQNEAQ (reference sequence). The CDR3 loop is CASSRTSTDEQYF. In DNA form, the CDR3 reads TGTGCCAGCAGCCGGACTAGCACGGACGAGCAGTACTTC.

By its share, this clone is medium-sized (0.01 to 0.1%). The CDR3 loop is CASSQEASGSSYNEQFF. CDR3 DNA sequence: TGTGCCAGCAGCCAAGAAGCTAGCGGCAGCTCCTACAATGAGCAGTTCTTC. This chain uses TRBV4-2 with TRBJ2-1, with 7 nucleotides matching TRBD2. Germline V CDR1 and CDR2: LGHNA, YNFKEQ. The junction had 5 bases not matched to a gene; V was cut back by 0 bases and J by 0 bases. There are 17 residues in the CDR3.

The rearrangement links TRBV4-1 to TRBJ2-1, with D perhaps matching TRBD2 (6 bases). Trimming shortened V by 4 bases and J by 0 bases, and 13 bases separated the two germline ends. This CDR3 spans 16 amino acids. Germline assignment: CDR1 MGHRA and CDR2 YSYEKL. CDR3 in DNA: TGCGCCAGCAGCCGCATAGCGGAAAGCTCCTACAATGAGCAGTTCTTC. Amino acid sequence: CASSRIAESSYNEQFF.

This clone was recorded once. The rearrangement links TRBV7-9 to TRBJ2-7, with a weak D call TRBD2 (5 bases). The germline V gene has CDR1 SEHNR and CDR2 FQNEAQ (reference sequence). This CDR3 region has 12 residues. Trimming shortened V by 1 base and J by 6 bases, and 7 bases separated the two germline ends. The CDR3: CASSLGGREQYF. CDR3 nucleotides: TGTGCCAGCAGCTTAGGCGGGCGCGAGCAGTACTTC. Filled out from reference TRBV7-9 and TRBJ2-7, the complete variable domain reads DTGVSQNPRHKITKRGQNVTFRCDPISEHNRLYWYRQTLGQGPEFLTYFQNEAQLEKSRLLSDRFSAERPKGSFSTLEIQRTEQGDSAMYLCASSLGGREQYFGPGTRLTVT.

The rearrangement links TRBV7-9 to TRBJ2-1; tentatively, D is TRBD2 (6 bases). There are 13 residues in the CDR3. Germline values: CDR1 SEHNR, CDR2 FQNEAQ (reference sequence). V lost 1 base and J 9 bases, leaving 10 bases between the germline ends. CDR3 residues: CASSLGEGGEQFF. In DNA, the CDR3 is TGTGCCAGCAGCTTAGGTGAGGGAGGTGAGCAGTTCTTC.

V usage is TRBV4-2 and J usage is TRBJ2-5; 8 bases fit TRBD2. Germline lookup yields CDR1 LGHNA and CDR2 YNFKEQ. The V gene end was trimmed by 3 bases and the J gene end by 5 bases; junction bases not matched to a gene: 11. CDR3 length equals 16 residues. The CDR3 nucleotides read TGTGCCAGCAGCCACCTCCAGCGGGAGTCAAGGGAGACCCAGTACTTC. This codes for CASSHLQRESRETQYF.

This chain joins TRBV12-5 and TRBJ2-5; no clear D gene. The DNA end favors TRBJ2-7, so the J call may be wrong. The germline V gene has CDR1 LGHNT and CDR2 FRNRAP. This CDR3 has 13 amino acids. The CDR3 reads CASGFAPPNEQYF. As DNA, the CDR3 is TGTGCTAGTGGTTTTGCCCCTCCTAACGAGCAGTACTTC.

With regard to this clone: One end of the junction is discordant with germline, which a read error may explain. This sequence joins TRBV19 and TRBJ2-1; 10 bases fit TRBD1. The germline gives CDR1 LNHDA, CDR2 SQIVND (reference sequence). The CDR3 covers 16 residues. The CDR3 DNA follows: TGTGCCAGTAGTATAGTAAGGACAGGGGGGTACACTGAGCAGTTCTTC. Protein product: CASSIVRTGGYTEQFF.

The J gene is TRBJ2-7, the V gene TRBV7-9; 8 bases agree with TRBD2. Germline V gene sequence: CDR1 SEHNR, CDR2 FQNEAQ (reference sequence). J gave up 2 bases and V 6 bases, and 12 bases lay outside the gene matches. This CDR3 has 16 residues. This chain's CDR3 is CASSQGQREHTYEQYF. DNA for the CDR3: TGTGCCAGCAGTCAAGGGCAGCGGGAGCACACCTACGAGCAGTACTTC.

The chain joins TRBV28 to TRBJ1-5; weak D call: TRBD1 (5 bases). In germline, CDR1 is MDHEN, CDR2 SYDVKM. The CDR3 contains 14 residues. The V end lost 4 bases, the J end lost 7 bases, and 14 bases lay between the germline ends. CDR3 DNA sequence: TGTGCCAGCAGTTCTAGGACCGGGGGGCAGCCCCAGCATTTT. This encodes CASSSRTGGQPQHF.

The chain uses TRBV27 and TRBJ2-7; 12 bases match TRBD2. Germline-derived CDR1 and CDR2 are MNHEY and SMNVEV (reference sequence). The V gene end was trimmed by 2 bases and the J gene end by 3 bases; junction bases not matched to a gene: 5. The CDR3 contains 16 residues. CDR3 nucleotides: TGTGCCAGCAGTTTAATTCTAGCGGGAGGGAGCTACGAGCAGTACTTC. Its protein product is CASSLILAGGSYEQYF.

V usage is TRBV5-6 and J usage is TRBJ2-7, with TRBD1 matching over 7 bases. Losses at the gene ends were 4 bases for V and 5 bases for J; bases not matched to a gene: 12. CDR1 is SGHDT, CDR2 YYEEEE, per germline. The CDR3 length is 15 residues. In DNA, the CDR3 is TGTGCCAGCAGCCAAGACAGGGTTGGGTTCCACGAGCAGTACTTC. Amino acid sequence: CASSQDRVGFHEQYF.

This clone rates as medium-sized. This chain connects TRBV6-5 to TRBJ1-1, with D perhaps TRBD1 (5 bases). Deletions cut 0 bases from V and 4 bases from J, with 6 bases between. The CDR3 contains 13 residues. Germline V gene data show CDR1 as MNHEY and CDR2 as SVGAGI. The CDR3 loop reads CASSYSGGTEAFF. In nucleotides, the CDR3 is TGTGCCAGCAGTTACTCGGGGGGCACTGAAGCTTTCTTT.

This clone was observed a few times. This chain links TRBV5-6 with TRBJ1-1, with 7 bases aligning to TRBD1. J lost 1 base, V lost 2 bases, and 2 bases had no gene match. Germline V gives CDR1 SGHDT, CDR2 YYEEEE. This CDR3 region has 14 residues. CDR3 DNA sequence: TGTGCCAGCAGCTTACAGGGGAGGAACACTGAAGCTTTCTTT. Encoded protein: CASSLQGRNTEAFF. The variable domain in full, completed from reference TRBV5-6 and TRBJ1-1, reads DAGVTQSPTHLIKTRGQQVTLRCSPKSGHDTVSWYQQALGQGPQFIFQYYEEEERQRGNFPDRFSGHQFPNYSSELNVNALLLGDSALYLCASSLQGRNTEAFFGQGTRLTVV.

V is TRBV27 and J is TRBJ2-1; 11 bases are shared with TRBD2. The ends lost 6 bases at V and 10 bases at J; junction bases unmatched: 8. The CDR3 extends over 14 amino acids. CDR1 is MNHEY and CDR2 is SMNVEV in the germline V gene (reference sequence). The CDR3 coding sequence is TGTGCCAGCAGGGTAGCGGGAGGGCCAGGGGAGCAGTTCTTC. It encodes CASRVAGGPGEQFF.

The rearrangement links TRBV19 to TRBJ2-1; possibly TRBD1 for D (6 bases). Deletions cut 2 bases from V and 8 bases from J, with 10 bases between. The CDR3 is made up of 13 amino acids. CDR1 is LNHDA, CDR2 SQIVND, per germline (reference sequence). CDR3 residues: CASSIRGGDEQFF. In DNA, the CDR3 is TGTGCCAGTAGTATAAGAGGGGGTGATGAGCAGTTCTTC.

The V call is TRBV2, the J call TRBJ2-7; 8 bases are a match to TRBD1. Unmatched junction bases numbered 6, after V lost 6 bases and J lost 2 bases. Germline-derived CDR1 and CDR2 are SNHLY and FYNNEI. The CDR3 runs to 14 residues. CDR3 amino acids: CASSRTGKPYEQYF. The CDR3 DNA reads TGTGCCAGCAGCCGGACAGGGAAGCCCTACGAGCAGTACTTC.

This clone was counted a single time. J is TRBJ1-3 and V is TRBV7-6; D is unresolved. This CDR3 region has 16 residues. V was trimmed by 1 base and J by 5 bases, leaving 15 bases between them. Germline lookup yields CDR1 SGHVS and CDR2 FNYEAQ. The CDR3 sequence is CASSLGPVQRRNTIYF. CDR3 sequence (DNA): TGTGCCAGCAGCTTAGGTCCGGTCCAACGAAGAAACACCATATATTTT. The full variable domain, completed using reference TRBV7-6 and TRBJ1-3, is GAGVSQSPRYKVTKRGQDVALRCDPISGHVSLYWYRQALGQGPEFLTYFNYEAQQDKSGLPNDRFSAERPEGSISTLTIQRTEQRDSAMYRCASSLGPVQRRNTIYFGEGSWLTVV.

The chain joins TRBV15 to TRBJ1-5; 9 bases are shared with TRBD1. The CDR3 runs to 15 residues. In germline, CDR1 is LNHNV, CDR2 YYDKDF (reference sequence). With 0 bases clipped from V and 8 bases from J, the junction kept 5 bases outside the gene matches. The CDR3 coding sequence is TGTGCCACCAGCAGAGATGGGGACAGGGATGAGCCCCAGCATTTT. It is translated as CATSRDGDRDEPQHF.

This clone was seen a handful of times. The V call is TRBV18, the J call TRBJ2-1; 8 nucleotides line up with TRBD1. J gave up 5 bases and V 4 bases, and 4 bases lay outside the gene matches. Germline V gene sequence: CDR1 KGHSH, CDR2 LQKENI. The CDR3 runs to 14 residues. CDR3 residues: CASSRADRDNEQFF. The DNA of the CDR3 is TGTGCCAGCTCACGTGCGGACAGGGACAATGAGCAGTTCTTC.

The chain recombines TRBV5-6 with TRBJ2-5; tentative D call: TRBD2 (7 bases). Germline CDR1 reads SGHDT; CDR2 reads YYEEEE. Deletions cut 3 bases from V and 5 bases from J, with 14 bases between. The CDR3 extends over 14 amino acids. CDR3: CASSWTKGGETQYF. The CDR3 coding sequence is TGTGCCAGCAGCTGGACGAAGGGGGGGGAGACCCAGTACTTC.

The chain carries TRBV6-4 and TRBJ2-1; TRBD2 is a possible D gene (6 bases). The CDR3 is 14 residues long. Trimming cost V 4 bases and J 5 bases, with 12 bases left between them. The germline V gene encodes CDR1 MRHNA and CDR2 SNTAGT. The CDR3 DNA reads as TGTGCCAGCAGTGTAGCGGAGAATAACAATGAGCAGTTCTTC. Residues: CASSVAENNNEQFF.

This chain links TRBV29-1 with TRBJ1-2; the match to TRBD1 covers 7 bases. CDR1 and CDR2 (germline): SQVTM, ANQGSEA. The CDR3 sequence is 14 residues long. V was pared by 5 bases and J by 2 bases, with 8 bases of the junction left unmatched. The DNA of the CDR3 is TGCAGCGTTAGAACGGGACAGCTCAACTATGGCTACACCTTC. Translated, it gives CSVRTGQLNYGYTF.

This clone is labeled as medium-sized (0.01 to 0.1%). V is TRBV7-9 and J is TRBJ1-5; D remains ambiguous. The CDR3 sequence is 15 residues long. The V gene's germline CDR1 is SEHNR and CDR2 FQNEAQ (reference sequence). Deletions cut 4 bases from V and 2 bases from J, with 12 bases between. DNA for the CDR3: TGTGCCAGCAGCTCCACCCAAGCTGGCAATCAGCCCCAGCATTTT. It encodes CASSSTQAGNQPQHF.

The chain has TRBV4-2 and TRBJ1-1; 7 bases are a match to TRBD1. CDR3 size: 17 residues. Trimming took 3 bases from V and 5 from J; bases not matched to a gene: 15. The germline V gene encodes CDR1 LGHNA and CDR2 YNFKEQ. The CDR3 reads CASSHMTGSNLGTEAFF. The DNA of the CDR3 is TGTGCCAGCAGCCATATGACAGGGTCCAATTTGGGGACTGAAGCTTTCTTT.

In this sample, this clone turned up a few times. The V and J genes are TRBV6-1 and TRBJ2-1; TRBD2 aligns across 12 bases. CDR1 MNHNS and CDR2 SASEGT come from the germline V gene. V trimming: 2 bases; J trimming: 4 bases; junction bases outside the gene matches: 0. The CDR3 consists of 15 residues. Here the CDR3 DNA reads TGTGCCAGCAGTGAACTAGCGGGAGGGTACAATGAGCAGTTCTTC. It codes for CASSELAGGYNEQFF.